Listed below are T cell receptor beta chains from one sample, sequenced in a study of blood T cell repertoires in COVID-19. Using immunoSEQ multiplex PCR, the repertoire was profiled, and TCRdb retains in-frame clones only, with some absent. The sample shows about 40,000 clones, roughly four fifths of them seen only once. The sequenced material came from peripheral blood. These receptors were collected from a woman aged 70-85 years with acute or convalescent COVID-19. Both conserved end residues are part of each CDR3. D genes are given only for firm matches. Some rows have no size entry. The others give once, few or many, or a class for an expanded clone.

clone_size,d_call,v_call,j_call,cdr3_length,cdr3_nt,cdr3_aa
.,TRBD2,TRBV7-2,TRBJ2-5,13,TGTGCCAGCAGCTTCGCGGGGGAAGAGACCCAGTACTTC,CASSFAGEETQYF
few,.,TRBV5-1,TRBJ1-2,14,TGCGCCAGCAGCCCACTCGGGGAGACGAGAGGCTACACCTTC,CASSPLGETRGYTF
.,.,TRBV10-3,TRBJ2-7,15,TGTGCCATCAGTGTAGCGGTTGGAGTATCCTACGAGCAGTACTTC,CAISVAVGVSYEQYF
.,.,TRBV7-2,TRBJ1-2,13,TGTGCCAGCAGCTTAGCGGGCAACTCTGGCTACACCTTC,CASSLAGNSGYTF
.,.,TRBV15,TRBJ1-5,16,TGTGCCACCAGCAGACCCAACCCCACACAAGGGAGGCCCCAGCATTTT,CATSRPNPTQGRPQHF
.,TRBD2,TRBV14,TRBJ2-5,15,TGTGCCAGCAGCCCCCGACTAGCGGGAGCAGAGACCCAGTACTTC,CASSPRLAGAETQYF
.,TRBD1,TRBV7-9,TRBJ2-6,15,TGTGCCAGCAGCCGAGGACAGGCTGGGGCCAACGTCCTGACTTTC,CASSRGQAGANVLTF
once,TRBD2,TRBV5-1,TRBJ2-7,13,TGCGCCAGCACCCTGCCGGGAGGATACGAGCAGTACTTC,CASTLPGGYEQYF
few,.,TRBV4-1,TRBJ1-3,17,TGCGCCAGCAGCCAAGGTGCGGGCTTCTACTCTGGAAACACCATATATTTT,CASSQGAGFYSGNTIYF
.,TRBD2,TRBV19,TRBJ2-1,15,TGTGCCAGTAAACGGGGGACTAGCGGGAGTAACGAGCAGTTCTTC,CASKRGTSGSNEQFF
.,TRBD1,TRBV7-8,TRBJ1-2,16,TGTGCCAGCAGCCGGGGAGGAGAAGGGGGCGGCTATGGCTACACCTTC,CASSRGGEGGGYGYTF
.,TRBD1,TRBV30,TRBJ2-3,14,TGTGCCCGTGATGACGGGACAGGGGTTAATACGCAGTATTTT,CARDDGTGVNTQYF
once,.,TRBV5-6,TRBJ1-2,13,TGTGCCAGCAGCTTTGGATCCCAGAGGGGCTACACCTTC,CASSFGSQRGYTF
.,TRBD2,TRBV11-2,TRBJ2-1,15,TGTGCCAGCAGCTTTAGGGGACTAGCGGGAGATGAGCAGTTCTTC,CASSFRGLAGDEQFF
.,.,TRBV27,TRBJ1-1,15,TGTGCCAGCAGTTTAAGTATAGGGGGTCCCCCTGAAGCTTTCTTT,CASSLSIGGPPEAFF
.,.,TRBV7-3,TRBJ2-3,15,TGTGCCAGCAGCCTCTCCGGACTACCCACAGATACGCAGTATTTT,CASSLSGLPTDTQYF
once,TRBD2,TRBV15,TRBJ2-7,15,TGTGCCACCAGGGGTCGGCGGGGGGCATCCTACGAGCAGTACTTC,CATRGRRGASYEQYF
.,.,TRBV2,TRBJ1-2,14,TGTGCCAGCAGTACCCGGGGAGGCCGTGATGGCTACACCTTC,CASSTRGGRDGYTF
few,.,TRBV28,TRBJ1-1,14,TGTGCCAGCAGGAAGTTTTGGGCGGGCACTGAAGCTTTCTTT,CASRKFWAGTEAFF
few,.,TRBV5-1,TRBJ1-1,14,TGCGCCAGCAGCTTACGGGTCGGTTGGACTGAAGCTTTCTTT,CASSLRVGWTEAFF
.,TRBD2,TRBV19,TRBJ2-1,16,TGTGCCAGTAGTATGTGGGCGGGAGGTTCCTACAATGAGCAGTTCTTC,CASSMWAGGSYNEQFF
once,.,TRBV7-9,TRBJ2-1,13,TGTGCCAGCAGCCGGGGATTGAGGAATGAGCAGTTCTTC,CASSRGLRNEQFF
.,TRBD1,TRBV24-1,TRBJ2-1,13,TGTGCCACCAGTGATCCAGGGGGACGTGAGCAGTTCTTC,CATSDPGGREQFF
.,TRBD2,TRBV5-1,TRBJ2-3,16,TGCGCCAGCAGCCGGGAGGCTAGGTGGGGGACAGATACGCAGTATTTT,CASSREARWGTDTQYF
.,.,TRBV7-3,TRBJ1-6,15,TGTGCCAGCAGCCCTGCGACGGAGCCTAATTCACCCCTCCACTTT,CASSPATEPNSPLHF